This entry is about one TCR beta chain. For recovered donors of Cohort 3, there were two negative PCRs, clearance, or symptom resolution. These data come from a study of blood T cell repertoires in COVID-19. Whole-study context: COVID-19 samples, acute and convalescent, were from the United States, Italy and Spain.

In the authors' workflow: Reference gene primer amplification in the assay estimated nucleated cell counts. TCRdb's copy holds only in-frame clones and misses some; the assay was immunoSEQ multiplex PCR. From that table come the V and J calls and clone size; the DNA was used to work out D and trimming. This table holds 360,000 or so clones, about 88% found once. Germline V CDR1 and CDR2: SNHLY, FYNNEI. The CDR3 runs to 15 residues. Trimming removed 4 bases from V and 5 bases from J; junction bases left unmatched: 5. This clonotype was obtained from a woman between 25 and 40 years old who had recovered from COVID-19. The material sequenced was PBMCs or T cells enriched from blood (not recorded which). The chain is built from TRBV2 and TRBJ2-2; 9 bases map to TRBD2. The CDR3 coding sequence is TGTGCCAGCAGTGTTAATAGCGGGGGTACCGGGGAGCTGTTTTTT. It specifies CASSVNSGGTGELFF.